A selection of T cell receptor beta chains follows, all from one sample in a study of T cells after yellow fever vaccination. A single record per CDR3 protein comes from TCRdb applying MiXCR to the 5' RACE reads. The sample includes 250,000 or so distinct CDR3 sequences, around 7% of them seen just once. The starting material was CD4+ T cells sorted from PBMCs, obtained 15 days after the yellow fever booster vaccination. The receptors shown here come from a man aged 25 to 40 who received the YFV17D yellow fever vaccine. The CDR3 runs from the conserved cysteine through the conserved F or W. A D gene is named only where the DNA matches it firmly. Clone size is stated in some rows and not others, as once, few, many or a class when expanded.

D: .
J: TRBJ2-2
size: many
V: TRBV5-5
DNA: TGTGCCAGCAGCCGGCGGGGCCCGAACACCGGGGAGCTGTTTTTT
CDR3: CASSRRGPNTGELFF

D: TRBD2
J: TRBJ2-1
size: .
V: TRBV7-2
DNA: TGTGCCAGCAGCTTGACTAGCGGGACGATTTACAATGAGCAGTTCTTC
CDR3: CASSLTSGTIYNEQFF

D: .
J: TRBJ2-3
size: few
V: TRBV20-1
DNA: TGCAGTGCTAGACTTAGCGGCACAGATACGCAGTATTTT
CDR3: CSARLSGTDTQYF

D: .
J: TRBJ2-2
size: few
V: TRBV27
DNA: TGTGCCAGCAAGTCAGGGAATTCCGGGGAGCTGTTTTTT
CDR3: CASKSGNSGELFF

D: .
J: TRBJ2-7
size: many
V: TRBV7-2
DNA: TGTGCCAGCAGCCTGGGACATGCCTCCTACGAGCAGTACTTC
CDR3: CASSLGHASYEQYF

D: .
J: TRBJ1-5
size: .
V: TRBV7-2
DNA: TGTGCCAGCAGCTTAGTTGGTGTCCAGGGGAGCAATCAGCCCCAGCATTTT
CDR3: CASSLVGVQGSNQPQHF

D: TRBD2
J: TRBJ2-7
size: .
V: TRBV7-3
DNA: TGTGCCAGCAGCTTAACCTTAAAAGCGGGGCCCCCCTACAATGAGCAGTACTTC
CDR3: CASSLTLKAGPPYNEQYF

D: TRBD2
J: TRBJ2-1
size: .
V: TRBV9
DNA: TGTGCCAGCAGCGTAGCGGCGGGAGTGTGGGATGAGCAGTTCTTC
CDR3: CASSVAAGVWDEQFF

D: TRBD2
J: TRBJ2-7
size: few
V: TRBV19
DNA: TGTGCCAGTAGTGACGGGTCCGGGACTAGCGGATACGAGCAGTACTTC
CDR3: CASSDGSGTSGYEQYF

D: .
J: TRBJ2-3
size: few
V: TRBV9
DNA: TGTGCCAGCAGCGTCGAGGGGATTGGCACAGATACGCAGTATTTT
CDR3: CASSVEGIGTDTQYF

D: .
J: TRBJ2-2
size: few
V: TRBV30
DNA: TGTGCCTGGAGTCAATTAAGTACCGGGGAGCTGTTTTTT
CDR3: CAWSQLSTGELFF

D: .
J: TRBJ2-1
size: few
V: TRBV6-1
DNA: TGTGCCAGCAGTCCTCCGACTAGCAATGAGCAGTTCTTC
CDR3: CASSPPTSNEQFF

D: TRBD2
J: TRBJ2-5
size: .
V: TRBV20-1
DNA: TGCAGTGCTAGTCCTCCTCCGGGACTAGCGGGAGGCCTTCAGGAGACCCAGTACTTC
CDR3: CSASPPPGLAGGLQETQYF

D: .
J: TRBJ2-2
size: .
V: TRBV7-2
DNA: TGTGCCAGCAGCTTATTAGCTTCGGACGGGGAGCTGTTTTTT
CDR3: CASSLLASDGELFF

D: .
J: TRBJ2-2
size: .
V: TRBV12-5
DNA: TGTGCTAGTGGTCGGTTTCCTAGCGTAGACTCATACCCCACCGGGGAGCTGTTTTTT
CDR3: CASGRFPSVDSYPTGELFF

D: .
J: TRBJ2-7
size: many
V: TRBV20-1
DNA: TGCAGTGCTAGAGATCCCGTCCTCTACGAGCAGTACTTC
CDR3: CSARDPVLYEQYF

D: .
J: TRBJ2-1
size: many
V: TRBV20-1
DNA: TGCAGTGGTTCAGGGAACAATGAGCAGTTCTTC
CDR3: CSGSGNNEQFF

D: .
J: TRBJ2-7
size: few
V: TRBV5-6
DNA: TGTGCCAGCAGCTTGATCGCAGGGTACGAGCAGTACTTC
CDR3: CASSLIAGYEQYF

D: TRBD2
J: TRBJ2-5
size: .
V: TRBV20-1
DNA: TGCAGTGCTTATCCGGGAGGGTGGGTAGAGACCCAGTACTTC
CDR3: CSAYPGGWVETQYF

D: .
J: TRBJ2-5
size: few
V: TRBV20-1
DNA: TGCAGTGCTAGAGTAGGATCCGGGAGAGTGGAGACCCAGTACTTC
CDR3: CSARVGSGRVETQYF

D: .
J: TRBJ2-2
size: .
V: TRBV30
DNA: TGTGCCTGGAGTTTCACAGCCGGGGAGCTGTTTTTT
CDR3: CAWSFTAGELFF

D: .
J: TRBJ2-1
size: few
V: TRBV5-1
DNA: TGCGCCAGCAGCTTGTCCGAGTGGAATGAGCAGTTCTTC
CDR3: CASSLSEWNEQFF

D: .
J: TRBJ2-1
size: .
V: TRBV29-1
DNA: TGCAGCGTTGTAGGGCCTCCTATCTACAATGAGCAGTTCTTC
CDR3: CSVVGPPIYNEQFF

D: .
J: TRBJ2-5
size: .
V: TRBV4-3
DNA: TGCGCCAGCAGCCAAGATACGGGGACGGGAAGGACCCAGTACTTC
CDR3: CASSQDTGTGRTQYF

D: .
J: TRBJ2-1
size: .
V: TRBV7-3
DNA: TGTGCCAGCAGCTTAGTAATAGATGGGAGAATTAGGGGGCAGTTCTTC
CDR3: CASSLVIDGRIRGQFF

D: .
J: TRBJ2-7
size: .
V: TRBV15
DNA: TGTGCCACCAGCACTAGAGGGAGCTACGAGCAGTACTTC
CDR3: CATSTRGSYEQYF

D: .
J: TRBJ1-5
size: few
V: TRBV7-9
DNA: TGTGCCAGCAGCTTAGTCGGCGGGGCCAATCAGCCCCAGCATTTT
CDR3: CASSLVGGANQPQHF

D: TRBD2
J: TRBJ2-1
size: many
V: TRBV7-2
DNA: TGTGCCAGCAGCTTACTTTCGTCGACTAGCGGGAGTTTTGAGCAGTTCTTC
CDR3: CASSLLSSTSGSFEQFF

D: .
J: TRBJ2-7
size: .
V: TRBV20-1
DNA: TGCAGTGCTTCCGGGCCCACGGTCTACGAGCAGTACTTC
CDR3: CSASGPTVYEQYF

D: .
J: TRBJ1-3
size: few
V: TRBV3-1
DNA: TGTGCCAGCAGCCACCGGGGGTCCGGAAACACCATATATTTT
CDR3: CASSHRGSGNTIYF

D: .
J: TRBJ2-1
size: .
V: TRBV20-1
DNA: TGCAGTGCTAGGCCGACCCTTCCAAGGGACAGGGGGCGACTAGCGGGAAAGCAGTTCTTC
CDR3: CSARPTLPRDRGRLAGKQFF

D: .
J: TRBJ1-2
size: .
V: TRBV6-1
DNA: TGTGCCAGCGCCTTAGGACTGGGGAACTATGGCTACACCTTC
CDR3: CASALGLGNYGYTF

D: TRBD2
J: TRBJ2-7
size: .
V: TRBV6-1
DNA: TGTGCCAGCACCCAAGGACTAGCGGCCAGGGGGGAGCAGTACTTC
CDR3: CASTQGLAARGEQYF

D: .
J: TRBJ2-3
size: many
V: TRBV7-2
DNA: TGTGCCAGCAGCTTCGGGGGAGGTCCTTCAAGCACAGATACGCAGTATTTT
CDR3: CASSFGGGPSSTDTQYF

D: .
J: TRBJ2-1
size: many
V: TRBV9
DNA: TGTGCCAGCAGCGGCAGGGGAGACCCCTACAATGAGCAGTTCTTC
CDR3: CASSGRGDPYNEQFF

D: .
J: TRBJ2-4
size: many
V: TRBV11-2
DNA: TGTGCCAGCAGCGCCCGCCTCACAGGAGCCAAAAACATTCAGTACTTC
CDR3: CASSARLTGAKNIQYF

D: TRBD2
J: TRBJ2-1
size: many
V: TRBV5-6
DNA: TGTGCCAGCAGCTTTCGCGGGAGGGGGGCCTACAATGAGCAGTTCTTC
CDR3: CASSFRGRGAYNEQFF

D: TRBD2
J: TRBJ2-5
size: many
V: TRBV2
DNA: TGTGCCAGCATTCCACTAGCGTTACAAGAGACCCAGTACTTC
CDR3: CASIPLALQETQYF

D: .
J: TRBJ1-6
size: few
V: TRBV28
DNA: TGTGCCAGCAGTTCCGCGGGTAATTCACCCCTCCACTTT
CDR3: CASSSAGNSPLHF

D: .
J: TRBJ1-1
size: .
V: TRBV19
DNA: TGTGCCAGTAGTTCGGCACGGGGGAACACTGAAGCTTTCTTT
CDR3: CASSSARGNTEAFF

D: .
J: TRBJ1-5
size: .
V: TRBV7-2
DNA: TGTGCCAGCAGCCCCTCGGACGTACAGCCCCAGCATTTT
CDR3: CASSPSDVQPQHF

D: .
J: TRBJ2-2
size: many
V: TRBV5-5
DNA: TGTGCCAGCAGCCTAAATTTCCCGAACACCGGGGAGCTGTTTTTT
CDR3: CASSLNFPNTGELFF

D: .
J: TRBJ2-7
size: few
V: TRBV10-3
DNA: TGTGCCATCAAAACGTCCAGCCAATCCTACGAGCAGTACTTC
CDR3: CAIKTSSQSYEQYF

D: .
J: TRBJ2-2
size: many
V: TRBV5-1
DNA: TGCGCCAGCAGCTCCTCGTCTAGGGCGGACACCGGGGAGCTGTTTTTT
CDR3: CASSSSSRADTGELFF

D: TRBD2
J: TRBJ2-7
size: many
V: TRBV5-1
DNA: TGCGCCAGCAGTCCCCTTAGCGGGAGGGCCCGAGACTACGAGCAGTACTTC
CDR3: CASSPLSGRARDYEQYF

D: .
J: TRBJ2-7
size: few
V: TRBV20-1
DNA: TGCAGTGCCCCAAGGGACGGCCTCAACTACGAGCAGTACTTC
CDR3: CSAPRDGLNYEQYF

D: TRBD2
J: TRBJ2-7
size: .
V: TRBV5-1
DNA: TGCGCCAGCACCCGGGGGGACGAGCAGTACTTC
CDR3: CASTRGDEQYF

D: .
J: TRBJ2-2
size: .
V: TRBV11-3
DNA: TGTGCCAGCAGCCCGGGGGTCAGTGCGAGCGGGGAGCTGTTTTTT
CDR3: CASSPGVSASGELFF

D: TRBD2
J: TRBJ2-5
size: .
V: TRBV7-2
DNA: TGTGCCAGCAGGCTACATGGGCGGGAGGCCCCGGAGACCCAGTACTTC
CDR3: CASRLHGREAPETQYF

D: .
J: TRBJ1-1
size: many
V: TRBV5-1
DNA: TGCGCCAGCAGCCCCAACCGGGGGATGAACACTGAAGCTTTCTTT
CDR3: CASSPNRGMNTEAFF

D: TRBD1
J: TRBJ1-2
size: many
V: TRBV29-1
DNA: TGCAGCGTACGGGCAGCGGGACAGTATGGCTACACCTTC
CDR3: CSVRAAGQYGYTF

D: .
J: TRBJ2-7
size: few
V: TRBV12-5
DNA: TGTGCTAGTGGGACGGCTGACGAGCAGTACTTC
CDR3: CASGTADEQYF

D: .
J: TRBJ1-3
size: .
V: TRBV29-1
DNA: TGCAGCGTTACCTCGAGAAGGGTCTCTGGAAACACCATATATTTT
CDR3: CSVTSRRVSGNTIYF

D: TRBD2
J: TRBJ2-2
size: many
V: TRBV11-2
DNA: TGTGCCAGCAGCTTAGGCCTAGCGGGGACCGGGGAGCTGTTTTTT
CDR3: CASSLGLAGTGELFF

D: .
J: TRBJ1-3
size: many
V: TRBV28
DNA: TGTGCCAGCAGTTTAACGAGGGGAAACACCATATATTTT
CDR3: CASSLTRGNTIYF

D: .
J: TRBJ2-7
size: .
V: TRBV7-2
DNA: TGTGCCAGCACCCGAGGGGGGGCCTTACGCTACGAGCAGTACTTC
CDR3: CASTRGGALRYEQYF

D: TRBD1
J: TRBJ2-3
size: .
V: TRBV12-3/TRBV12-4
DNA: TGTGCCAGCAGGACAGGGAGTAAAACAGATACGCAGTATTTT
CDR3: CASRTGSKTDTQYF

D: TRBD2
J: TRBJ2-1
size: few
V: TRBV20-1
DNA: TGCAGTGCAGTGGCGGGAGGTGTTGAGCAGTTCTTC
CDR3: CSAVAGGVEQFF

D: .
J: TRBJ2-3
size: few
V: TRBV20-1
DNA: TGCAGTGCTTTAAAGGATACTAGCACAGATACGCAGTATTTT
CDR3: CSALKDTSTDTQYF